This TCR beta chain was recorded in a study of T cells in Graves' hyperthyroidism and ophthalmopathy. Study-wide points: Within blood appeared most thyroid clonotypes that had expanded above 0.001.

Authors of the study amplified TCR beta CDR3 regions from RNA transcripts. Using the HTBI primer set, a first-round RT-PCR was run on the TCR CDR3. Each CDR3 protein is one row after TCRdb ran MiXCR on the multiplex PCR reads. Of more than 600,000 distinct CDR3 sequences in the sample, 16% are singletons; the top ten hold around 8.1%. Regarding this clonotype: The antigen is not known.

The CDR3 consists of 17 residues. The germline V gene encodes CDR1 MNHEY and CDR2 SMNVEV (reference sequence). Trimming stripped 2 bases from V and 0 bases from J, with 14 bases between. The sample taken for sequencing was blood. This chain links TRBV27 with TRBJ1-5, with a tentative D call TRBD1 (6 bases). The TCR was taken from a man between 18 and 29 years old with Graves' hyperthyroidism. The CDR3 reads CASSLPRTATSNQPQHF. CDR3 coding DNA: TGTGCCAGCAGTTTACCCCGGACAGCCACTAGCAATCAGCCCCAGCATTTT.